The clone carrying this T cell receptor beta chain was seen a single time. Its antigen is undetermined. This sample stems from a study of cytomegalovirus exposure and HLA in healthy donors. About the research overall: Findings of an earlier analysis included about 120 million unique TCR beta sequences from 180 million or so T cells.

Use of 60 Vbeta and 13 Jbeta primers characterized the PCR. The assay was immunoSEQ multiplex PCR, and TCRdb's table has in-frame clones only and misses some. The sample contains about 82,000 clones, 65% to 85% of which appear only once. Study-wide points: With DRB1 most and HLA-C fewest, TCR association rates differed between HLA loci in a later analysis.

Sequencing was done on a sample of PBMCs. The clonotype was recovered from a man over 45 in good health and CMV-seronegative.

CDR3 sequence: CASSGTGARYGYTF. Written as DNA, the CDR3 is TGTGCCAGCAGTGGGACAGGGGCAAGGTATGGCTACACCTTC. The chain joins TRBV6-1 to TRBJ1-2, with 9 positions matching TRBD1. The V gene end was trimmed by 4 bases and the J gene end by 5 bases; junction bases not matched to a gene: 5. Germline-derived CDR1 and CDR2 are MNHNS and SASEGT. The length of the CDR3 is 14 residues.